This T cell receptor beta chain comes out of a study of blood T cell repertoires in COVID-19. At the level of the study: Spain, Italy and the United States supplied samples that represented acute and convalescent COVID-19.

TCRdb keeps only in-frame clones here, not all; method: immunoSEQ multiplex PCR. The sample includes roughly 330,000 clones, about 90% seen only once; the top ten take about 5.4%. The CDR3 is 14 amino acids. Germline V lookup: CDR1 SGHTA, CDR2 FQGNSA. The V gene end was trimmed by 4 bases and the J gene end by 4 bases; junction bases not matched to a gene: 5. This clone appeared a few times. Source material: PBMCs or T cells enriched from blood (not recorded which). The chain is built from TRBV7-2 and TRBJ1-1; 8 nucleotides match TRBD1. This clonotype originated in a woman in her thirties who had recovered from COVID-19. CDR3 residues: CASSYTGGITEAFF. DNA for the CDR3: TGTGCCAGCAGCTATACAGGGGGAATCACTGAAGCTTTCTTT.